The source of this T cell receptor beta chain is a study of blood T cell repertoires in COVID-19. Across the whole study: Acute and convalescent COVID-19 samples came from the United States, Italy and Spain. T cells, B-cell-depleted T cells, or PBMCs provided the cDNA or gDNA that served as material.

In the source study's methods: For nucleated cells, counts were estimated from reference gene primer amplification. Libraries were prepared by immunoSEQ multiplex PCR; TCRdb keeps only in-frame clonotypes and omits some of them. V and J calls and clone size come straight from that table; D and trimming were deduced from the DNA. The sample has roughly 76,000 clones, around 87% seen once. Germline loops: CDR1 MNHNY, CDR2 SVGAGI (reference sequence). The V and J ends lost 2 bases and 1 base, in that order; junction bases with no gene match: 3. CDR3 length: 16 residues. V and J are TRBV6-6 and TRBJ1-5, with TRBD1 matching over 9 bases. The receptor was derived from a woman under 30 with acute or convalescent COVID-19. The sample taken for sequencing was peripheral blood. The chain's CDR3 is CASSYGTGISNQPQHF. The CDR3 bases are TGTGCCAGCAGTTACGGGACAGGGATAAGCAATCAGCCCCAGCATTTT.